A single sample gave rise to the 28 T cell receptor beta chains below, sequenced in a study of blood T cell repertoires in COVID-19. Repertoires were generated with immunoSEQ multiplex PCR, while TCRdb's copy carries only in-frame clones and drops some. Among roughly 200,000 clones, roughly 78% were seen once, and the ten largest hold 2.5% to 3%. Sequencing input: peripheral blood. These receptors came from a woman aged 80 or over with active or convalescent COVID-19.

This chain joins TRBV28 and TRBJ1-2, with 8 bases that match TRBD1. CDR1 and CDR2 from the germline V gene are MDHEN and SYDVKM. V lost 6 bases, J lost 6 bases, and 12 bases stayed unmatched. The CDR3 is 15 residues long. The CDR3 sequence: CASRTPTGTGNGYTF. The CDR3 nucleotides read TGTGCCAGCAGAACCCCAACCGGGACAGGCAATGGCTACACCTTC.

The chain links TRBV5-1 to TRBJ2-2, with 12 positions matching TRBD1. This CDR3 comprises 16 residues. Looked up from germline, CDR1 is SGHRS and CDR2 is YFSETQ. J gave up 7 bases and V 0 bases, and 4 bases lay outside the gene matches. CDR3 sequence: CASSLAGQGAGGELFF. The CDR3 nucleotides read TGCGCCAGCAGCTTGGCGGGACAGGGGGCAGGCGGGGAGCTGTTTTTT.

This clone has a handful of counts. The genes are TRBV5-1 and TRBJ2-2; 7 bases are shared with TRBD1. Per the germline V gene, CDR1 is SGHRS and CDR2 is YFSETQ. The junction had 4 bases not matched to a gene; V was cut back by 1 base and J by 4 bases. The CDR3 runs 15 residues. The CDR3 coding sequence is TGCGCCAGCAGCTTGACGGGACAGACCACCGGGGAGCTGTTTTTT. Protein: CASSLTGQTTGELFF.

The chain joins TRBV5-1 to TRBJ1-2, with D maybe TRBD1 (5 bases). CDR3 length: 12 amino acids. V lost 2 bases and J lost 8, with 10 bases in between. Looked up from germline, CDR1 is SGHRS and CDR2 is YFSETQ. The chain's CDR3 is CASSFVGLGYTF. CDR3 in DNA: TGCGCCAGCAGCTTCGTGGGGCTAGGCTACACCTTC.

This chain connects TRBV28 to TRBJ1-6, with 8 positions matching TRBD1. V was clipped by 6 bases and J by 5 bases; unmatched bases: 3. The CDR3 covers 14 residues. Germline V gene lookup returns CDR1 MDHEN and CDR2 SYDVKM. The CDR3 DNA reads TGTGCCAGCAGGACGGACAGGGATAATTCACCCCTCCACTTT. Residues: CASRTDRDNSPLHF.

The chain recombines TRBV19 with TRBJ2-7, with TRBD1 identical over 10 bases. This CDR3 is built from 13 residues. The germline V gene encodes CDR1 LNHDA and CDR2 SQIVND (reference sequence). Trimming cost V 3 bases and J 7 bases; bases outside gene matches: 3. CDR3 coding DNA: TGTGCCAGTAGTATGGGACAGGGGTGGGAGCAGTACTTC. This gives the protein CASSMGQGWEQYF.

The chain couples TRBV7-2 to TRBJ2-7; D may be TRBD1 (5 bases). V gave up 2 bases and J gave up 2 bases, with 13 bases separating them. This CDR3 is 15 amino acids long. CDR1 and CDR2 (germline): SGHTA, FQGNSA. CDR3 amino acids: CASSLTPGMTYEQYF. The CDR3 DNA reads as TGTGCCAGCAGCTTAACGCCAGGGATGACCTACGAGCAGTACTTC.

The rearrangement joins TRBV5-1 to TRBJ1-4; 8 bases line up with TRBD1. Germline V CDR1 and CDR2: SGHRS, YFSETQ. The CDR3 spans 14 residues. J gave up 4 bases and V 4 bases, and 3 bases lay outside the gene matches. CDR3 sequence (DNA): TGCGCCAGCAGCCGGGACAGGCTTAATGAAAAACTGTTTTTT. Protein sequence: CASSRDRLNEKLFF. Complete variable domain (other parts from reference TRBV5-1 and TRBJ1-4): KAGVTQTPRYLIKTRGQQVTLSCSPISGHRSVSWYQQTPGQGLQFLFEYFSETQRNKGNFPGRFSGRQFSNSRSEMNVSTLELGDSALYLCASSRDRLNEKLFFGSGTQLSVL.

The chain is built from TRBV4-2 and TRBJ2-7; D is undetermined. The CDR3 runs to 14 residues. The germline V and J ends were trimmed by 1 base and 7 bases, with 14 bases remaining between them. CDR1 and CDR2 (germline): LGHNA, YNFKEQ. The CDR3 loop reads CASSQGARFEEQYF. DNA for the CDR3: TGTGCCAGCAGCCAAGGGGCACGTTTTGAAGAGCAGTACTTC.

The CDR3 protein is CASSLAPTVSYEQYF. DNA for the CDR3: TGTGCCAGCAGCTTAGCCCCGACAGTCTCCTACGAGCAGTACTTC. This rearrangement joins TRBV7-2 to TRBJ2-7; maybe TRBD1 (5 bases). CDR3 size: 15 residues. Per the germline V gene, CDR1 is SGHTA and CDR2 is FQGNSA. The V end lost 0 bases, the J end lost 0 bases, and 9 bases lay between the germline ends.

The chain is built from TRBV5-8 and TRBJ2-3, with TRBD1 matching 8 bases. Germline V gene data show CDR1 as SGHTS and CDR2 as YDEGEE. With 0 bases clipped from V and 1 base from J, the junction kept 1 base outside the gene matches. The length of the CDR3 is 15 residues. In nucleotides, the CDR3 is TGTGCCAGCAGCTTGGGACAGGGGCGCACAGATACGCAGTATTTT. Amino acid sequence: CASSLGQGRTDTQYF.

The CDR3 protein is CASNQGMNTEAFF. The CDR3 nucleotides are TGTGCCAGCAATCAGGGGATGAACACTGAAGCTTTCTTT. J is TRBJ1-1 and V is TRBV2; D may be TRBD1 (6 bases). Trimming removed 7 bases from V and 0 bases from J, with 9 bases in between. Germline V gives CDR1 SNHLY, CDR2 FYNNEI. CDR3 length equals 13 residues.

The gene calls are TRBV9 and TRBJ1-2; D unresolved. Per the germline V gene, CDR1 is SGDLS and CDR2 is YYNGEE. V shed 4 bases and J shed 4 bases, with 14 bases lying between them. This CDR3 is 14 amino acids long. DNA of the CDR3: TGTGCCAGCAGCTCCGTAGACAAGCTCTATGGCTACACCTTC. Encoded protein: CASSSVDKLYGYTF.

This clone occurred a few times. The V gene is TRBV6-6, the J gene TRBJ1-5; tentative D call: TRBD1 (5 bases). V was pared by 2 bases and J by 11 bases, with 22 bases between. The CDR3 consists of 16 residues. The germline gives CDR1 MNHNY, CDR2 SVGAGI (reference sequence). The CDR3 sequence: CASSYGGTVESLAQHF. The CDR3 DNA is TGTGCCAGCAGTTACGGGGGGACTGTGGAGTCTTTGGCCCAGCATTTT.

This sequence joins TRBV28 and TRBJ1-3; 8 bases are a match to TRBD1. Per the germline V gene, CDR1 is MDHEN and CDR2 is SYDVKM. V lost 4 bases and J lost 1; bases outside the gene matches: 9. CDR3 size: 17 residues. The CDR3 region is CASSWTGTDLSGNTIYF. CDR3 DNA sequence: TGTGCCAGCAGTTGGACAGGGACAGACTTGTCTGGAAACACCATATATTTT.

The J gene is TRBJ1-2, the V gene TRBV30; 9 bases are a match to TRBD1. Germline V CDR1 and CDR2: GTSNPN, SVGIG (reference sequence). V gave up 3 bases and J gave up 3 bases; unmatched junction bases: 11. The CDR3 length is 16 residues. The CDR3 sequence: CAWSLGTGGPYYGYTF. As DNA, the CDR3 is TGTGCCTGGAGCTTGGGAACAGGGGGCCCCTACTATGGCTACACCTTC.

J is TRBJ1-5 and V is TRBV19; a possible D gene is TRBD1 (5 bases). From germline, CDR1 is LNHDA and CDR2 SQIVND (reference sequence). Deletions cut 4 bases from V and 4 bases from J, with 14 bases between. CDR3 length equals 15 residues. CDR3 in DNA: TGTGCCAGTAGTACGGTCGGGGGAACAAATCAGCCCCAGCATTTT. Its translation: CASSTVGGTNQPQHF.

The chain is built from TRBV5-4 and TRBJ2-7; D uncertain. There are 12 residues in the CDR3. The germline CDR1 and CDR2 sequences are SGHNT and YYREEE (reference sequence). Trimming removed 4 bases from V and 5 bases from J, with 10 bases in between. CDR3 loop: CASSPSVDEQYF. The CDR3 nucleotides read TGTGCCAGCAGCCCCTCGGTCGACGAGCAGTACTTC.

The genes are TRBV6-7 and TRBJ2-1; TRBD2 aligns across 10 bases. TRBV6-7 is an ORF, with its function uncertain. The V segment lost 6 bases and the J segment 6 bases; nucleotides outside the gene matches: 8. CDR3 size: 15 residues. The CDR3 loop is CASSPAGGPSNEQFF. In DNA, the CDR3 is TGTGCCAGCAGCCCAGCGGGGGGGCCCTCCAATGAGCAGTTCTTC.

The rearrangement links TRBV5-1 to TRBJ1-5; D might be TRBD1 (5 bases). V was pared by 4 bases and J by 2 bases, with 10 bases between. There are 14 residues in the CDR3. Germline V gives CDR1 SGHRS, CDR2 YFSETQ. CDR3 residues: CASSPGGGNQPQHF. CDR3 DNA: TGCGCCAGCAGCCCGGGAGGGGGCAATCAGCCCCAGCATTTT.

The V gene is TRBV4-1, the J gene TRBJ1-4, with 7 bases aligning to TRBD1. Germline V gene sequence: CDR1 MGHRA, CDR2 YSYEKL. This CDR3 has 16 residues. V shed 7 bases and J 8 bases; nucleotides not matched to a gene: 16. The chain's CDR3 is CASTQDRPQGFEKLFF. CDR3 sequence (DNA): TGCGCCAGCACCCAGGACAGGCCCCAAGGCTTCGAAAAACTGTTTTTT.

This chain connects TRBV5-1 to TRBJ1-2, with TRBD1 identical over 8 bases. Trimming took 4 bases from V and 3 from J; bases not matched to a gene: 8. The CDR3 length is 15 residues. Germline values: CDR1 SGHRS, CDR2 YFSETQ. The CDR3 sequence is CASSPAGGEDYGYTF. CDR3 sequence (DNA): TGCGCCAGCAGCCCGGCAGGGGGCGAGGACTATGGCTACACCTTC.

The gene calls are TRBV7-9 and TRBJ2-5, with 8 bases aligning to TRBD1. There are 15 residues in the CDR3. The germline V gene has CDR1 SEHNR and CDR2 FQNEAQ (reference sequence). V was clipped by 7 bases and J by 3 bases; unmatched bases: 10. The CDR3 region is CASTGTGRPEETQYF. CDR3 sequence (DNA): TGTGCCAGCACGGGGACAGGAAGACCAGAAGAGACCCAGTACTTC.

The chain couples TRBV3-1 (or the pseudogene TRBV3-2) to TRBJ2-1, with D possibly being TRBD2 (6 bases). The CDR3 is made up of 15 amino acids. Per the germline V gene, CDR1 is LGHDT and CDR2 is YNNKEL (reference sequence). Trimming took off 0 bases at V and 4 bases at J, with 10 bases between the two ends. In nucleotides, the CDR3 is TGTGCCAGCAGCCAAGATTCGCTAGCGTACAATGAGCAGTTCTTC. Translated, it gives CASSQDSLAYNEQFF.

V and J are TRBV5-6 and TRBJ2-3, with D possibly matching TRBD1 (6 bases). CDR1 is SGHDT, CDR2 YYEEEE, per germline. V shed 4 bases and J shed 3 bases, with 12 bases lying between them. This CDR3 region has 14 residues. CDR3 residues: CASSHRVVTDTQYF. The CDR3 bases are TGTGCCAGCAGCCACAGGGTCGTAACAGATACGCAGTATTTT.

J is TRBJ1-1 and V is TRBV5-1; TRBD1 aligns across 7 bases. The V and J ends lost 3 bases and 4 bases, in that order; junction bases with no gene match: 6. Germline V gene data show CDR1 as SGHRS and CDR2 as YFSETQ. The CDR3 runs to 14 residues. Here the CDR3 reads CASSWDRSGTEAFF. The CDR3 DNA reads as TGCGCCAGCAGCTGGGACAGATCGGGCACTGAAGCTTTCTTT.

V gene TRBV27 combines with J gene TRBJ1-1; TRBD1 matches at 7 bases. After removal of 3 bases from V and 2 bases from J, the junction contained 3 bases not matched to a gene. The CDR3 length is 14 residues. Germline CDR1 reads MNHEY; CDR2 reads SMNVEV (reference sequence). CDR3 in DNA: TGTGCCAGCAGTTTGACAGGGACAAACACTGAAGCTTTCTTT. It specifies CASSLTGTNTEAFF.

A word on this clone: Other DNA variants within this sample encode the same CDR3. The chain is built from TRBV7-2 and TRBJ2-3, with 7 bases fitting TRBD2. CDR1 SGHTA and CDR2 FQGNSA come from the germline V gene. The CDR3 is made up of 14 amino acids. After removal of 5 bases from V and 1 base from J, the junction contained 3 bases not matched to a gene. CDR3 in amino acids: CASSVLAGTDTQYF. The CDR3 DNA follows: TGTGCCAGCAGCGTGCTAGCGGGCACAGATACGCAGTATTTT.